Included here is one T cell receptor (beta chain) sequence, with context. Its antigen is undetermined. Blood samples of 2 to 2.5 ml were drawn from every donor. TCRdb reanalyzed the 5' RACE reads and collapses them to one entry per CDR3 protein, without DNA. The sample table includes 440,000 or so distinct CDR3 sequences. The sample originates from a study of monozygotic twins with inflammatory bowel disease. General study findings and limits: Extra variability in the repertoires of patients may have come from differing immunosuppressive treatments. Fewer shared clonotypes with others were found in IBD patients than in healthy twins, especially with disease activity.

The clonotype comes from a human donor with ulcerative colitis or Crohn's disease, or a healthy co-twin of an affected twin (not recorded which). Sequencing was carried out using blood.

The CDR3 sequence: CSAKTRSFYNEQFF. The chain combines TRBV29-1 with TRBJ2-1. The CDR3 has 14 residues. Germline-derived CDR1 and CDR2 are SQVTM and ANQGSEA.